This T cell receptor beta chain was obtained from a study of cytomegalovirus exposure and HLA in healthy donors. In germline, CDR1 is MNHNY, CDR2 SVGAGI (reference sequence). The length of the CDR3 is 16 residues. V was pared by 2 bases and J by 4 bases, with 17 bases between. TCRdb's copy holds only in-frame clones and misses some; the assay was immunoSEQ multiplex PCR. The sample has about 88,000 clones; 96% are singletons. The V gene is TRBV6-6, the J gene TRBJ1-1; D gene unclear. Sequencing was performed on PBMCs. This TCR was recovered from a man between 18 and 29 years old in good health and CMV-seronegative. The chain's CDR3 is CASSYPKVAGGTEAFF. CDR3 in DNA: TGTGCCAGCAGTTACCCAAAGGTGGCGGGAGGCACTGAAGCTTTCTTT.